This T cell receptor (beta chain) was captured by sequencing in a study of blood T cell repertoires in COVID-19. In the study overall: Specimens from acute and convalescent COVID-19 originated in the United States, Italy and Spain. PBMCs, B-cell-depleted T cells, or T cells were the source of the cDNA or gDNA that made up the material.

Trimming left V 3 bases short and J 0 bases short, with 9 bases between. CDR3 length: 14 amino acids. Germline assignment: CDR1 SGHTA and CDR2 FQGNSA. In the original processing: Amplified reference gene primers provided the basis for estimating nucleated cell counts. The repertoire was sequenced with immunoSEQ multiplex PCR; TCRdb's copy has only in-frame clones and lacks some. V and J calls and clone size are copied from that table; D and trimming were computed from the DNA. The top ten clones hold 7.9% of a sample with 90,000 to 110,000 clones, approximately 80% of them seen once. This receptor was taken from an elderly woman with active or convalescent COVID-19. The specimen sequenced was peripheral blood. V and J are TRBV7-2 and TRBJ2-7, with no clear D. The CDR3 DNA reads TGTGCCAGCAGCTTGAGAGGCCTCTCCTACGAGCAGTACTTC. Translation: CASSLRGLSYEQYF. The full variable domain, completed using reference TRBV7-2 and TRBJ2-7, is GAGVSQSPSNKVTEKGKDVELRCDPISGHTALYWYRQSLGQGLEFLIYFQGNSAPDKSGLPSDRFSAERTGGSVSTLTIQRTQQEDSAVYLCASSLRGLSYEQYFGPGTRLTVT.